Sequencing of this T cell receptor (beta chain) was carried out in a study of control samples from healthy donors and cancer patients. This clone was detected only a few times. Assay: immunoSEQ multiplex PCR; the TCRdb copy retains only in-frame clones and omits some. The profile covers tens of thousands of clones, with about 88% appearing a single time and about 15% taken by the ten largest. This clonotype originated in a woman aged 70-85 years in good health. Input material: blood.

The DNA of the CDR3 is TGTGCCAGCAGCTTCGGACGGGAGGAGACCCAGTACTTC. It encodes CASSFGREETQYF. The chain recombines TRBV7-2 with TRBJ2-5; D is possibly TRBD2 (6 bases). The CDR3 extends over 13 amino acids. Germline loops: CDR1 SGHTA, CDR2 FQGNSA. With 3 bases removed from V and 5 bases from J, the gap between germline ends came to 10 bases.